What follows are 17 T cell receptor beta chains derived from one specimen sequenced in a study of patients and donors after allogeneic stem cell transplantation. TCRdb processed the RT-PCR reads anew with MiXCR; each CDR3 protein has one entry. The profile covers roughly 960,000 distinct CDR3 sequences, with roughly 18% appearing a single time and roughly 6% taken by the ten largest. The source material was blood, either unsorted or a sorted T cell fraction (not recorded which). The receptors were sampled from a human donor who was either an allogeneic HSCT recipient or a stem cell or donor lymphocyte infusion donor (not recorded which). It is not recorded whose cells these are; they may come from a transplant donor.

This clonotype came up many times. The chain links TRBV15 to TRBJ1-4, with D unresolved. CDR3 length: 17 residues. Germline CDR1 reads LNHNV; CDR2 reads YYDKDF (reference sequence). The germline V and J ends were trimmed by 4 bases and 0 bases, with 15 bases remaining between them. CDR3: CATSKPRRTATNEKLFF. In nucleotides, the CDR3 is TGTGCCACCAGCAAACCTAGACGAACTGCAACTAATGAAAAACTGTTTTTT.

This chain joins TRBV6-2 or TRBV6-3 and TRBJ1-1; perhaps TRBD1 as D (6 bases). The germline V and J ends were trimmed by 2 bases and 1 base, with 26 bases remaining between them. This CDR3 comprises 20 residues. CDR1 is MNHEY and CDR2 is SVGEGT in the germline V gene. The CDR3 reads CASSYRVAQGLIPTNTEAFF. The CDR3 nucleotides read TGTGCCAGCAGTTACAGGGTCGCACAGGGACTCATTCCGACGAACACTGAAGCTTTCTTT.

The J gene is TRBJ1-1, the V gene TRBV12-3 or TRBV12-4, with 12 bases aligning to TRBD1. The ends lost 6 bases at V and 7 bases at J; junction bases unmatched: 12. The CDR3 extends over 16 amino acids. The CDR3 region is CASRAGTGGHQYEAFF. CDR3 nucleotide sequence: TGTGCCAGCAGAGCCGGGACAGGGGGCCATCAATATGAAGCTTTCTTT.

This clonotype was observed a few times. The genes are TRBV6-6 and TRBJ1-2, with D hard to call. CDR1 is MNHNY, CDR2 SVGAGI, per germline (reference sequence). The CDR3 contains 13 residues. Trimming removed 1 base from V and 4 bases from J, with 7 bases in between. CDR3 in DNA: TGTGCCAGCAGTTACTTGGCCAGCTATGGCTACACCTTC. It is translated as CASSYLASYGYTF.

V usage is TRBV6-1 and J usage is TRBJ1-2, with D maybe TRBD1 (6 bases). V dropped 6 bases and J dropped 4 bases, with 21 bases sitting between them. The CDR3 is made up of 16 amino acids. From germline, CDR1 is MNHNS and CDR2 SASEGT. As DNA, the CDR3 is TGTGCCAGCAGCCGTGGACAGTGGCCGGGAAGCTATGGCTACACCTTC. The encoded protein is CASSRGQWPGSYGYTF.

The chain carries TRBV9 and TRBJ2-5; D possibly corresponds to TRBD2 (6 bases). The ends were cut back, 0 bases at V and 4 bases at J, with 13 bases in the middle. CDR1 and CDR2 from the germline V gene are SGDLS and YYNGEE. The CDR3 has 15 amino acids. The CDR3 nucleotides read TGTGCCAGCAGCGTAGGGTCTAGCGTCCGAGAGACCCAGTACTTC. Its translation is CASSVGSSVRETQYF.

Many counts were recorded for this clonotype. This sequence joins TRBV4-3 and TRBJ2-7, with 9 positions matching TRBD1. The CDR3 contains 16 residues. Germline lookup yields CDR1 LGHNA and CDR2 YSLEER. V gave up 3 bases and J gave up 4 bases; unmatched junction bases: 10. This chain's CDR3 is CASSHLGGTGTYEQYF. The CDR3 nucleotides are TGCGCCAGCAGCCACCTTGGTGGGACAGGGACTTACGAGCAGTACTTC.

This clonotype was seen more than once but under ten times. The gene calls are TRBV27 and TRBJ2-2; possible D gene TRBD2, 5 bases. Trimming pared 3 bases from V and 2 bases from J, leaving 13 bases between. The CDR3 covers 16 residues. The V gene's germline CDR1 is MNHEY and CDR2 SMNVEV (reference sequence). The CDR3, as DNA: TGTGCCAGCAGTTTCTTTGAGGGCCTTAACACCGGGGAGCTGTTTTTT. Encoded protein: CASSFFEGLNTGELFF.

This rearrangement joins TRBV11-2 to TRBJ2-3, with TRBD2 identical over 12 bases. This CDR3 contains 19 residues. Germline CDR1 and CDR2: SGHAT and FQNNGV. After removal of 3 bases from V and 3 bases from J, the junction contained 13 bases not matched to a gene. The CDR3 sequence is CASSLMGTGTSGYTDTQYF. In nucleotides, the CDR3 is TGTGCCAGCAGCTTGATGGGGACCGGGACTAGCGGGTATACAGATACGCAGTATTTT.

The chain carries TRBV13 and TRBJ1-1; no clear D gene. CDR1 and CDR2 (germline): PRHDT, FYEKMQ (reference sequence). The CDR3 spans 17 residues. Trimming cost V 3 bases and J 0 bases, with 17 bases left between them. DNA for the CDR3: TGTGCCAGCAGCTTCGGTTTGGGTTCGATTATGAACACTGAAGCTTTCTTT. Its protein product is CASSFGLGSIMNTEAFF. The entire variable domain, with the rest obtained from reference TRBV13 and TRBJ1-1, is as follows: AAGVIQSPRHLIKEKRETATLKCYPIPRHDTVYWYQQGPGQDPQFLISFYEKMQSDKGSIPDRFSAQQFSDYHSELNMSSLELGDSALYFCASSFGLGSIMNTEAFFGQGTRLTVV.

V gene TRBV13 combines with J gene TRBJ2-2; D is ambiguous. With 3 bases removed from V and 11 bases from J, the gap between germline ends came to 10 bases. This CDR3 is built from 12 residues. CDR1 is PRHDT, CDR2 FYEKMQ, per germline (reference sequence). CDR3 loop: CASSFALKELFF. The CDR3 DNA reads TGTGCCAGCAGCTTCGCGTTAAAAGAGCTGTTTTTT.

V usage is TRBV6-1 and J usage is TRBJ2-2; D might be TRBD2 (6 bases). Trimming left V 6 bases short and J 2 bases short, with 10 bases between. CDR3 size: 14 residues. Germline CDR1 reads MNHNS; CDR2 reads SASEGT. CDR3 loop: CASRGTDNTGELFF. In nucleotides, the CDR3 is TGTGCCAGCAGAGGGACTGACAACACCGGGGAGCTGTTTTTT.

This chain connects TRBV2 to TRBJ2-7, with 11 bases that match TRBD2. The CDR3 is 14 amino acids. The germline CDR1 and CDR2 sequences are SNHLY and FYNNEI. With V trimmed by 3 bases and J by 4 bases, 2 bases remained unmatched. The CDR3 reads CASSEASGRYEQYF. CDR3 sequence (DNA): TGTGCCAGCAGTGAGGCTAGCGGGAGGTACGAGCAGTACTTC.

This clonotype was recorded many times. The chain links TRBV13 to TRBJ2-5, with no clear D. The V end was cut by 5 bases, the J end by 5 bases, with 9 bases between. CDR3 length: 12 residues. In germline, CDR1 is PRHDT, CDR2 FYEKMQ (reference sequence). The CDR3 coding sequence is TGTGCCAGCAGCGCCCCTGGGGAGACCCAGTACTTC. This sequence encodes CASSAPGETQYF.

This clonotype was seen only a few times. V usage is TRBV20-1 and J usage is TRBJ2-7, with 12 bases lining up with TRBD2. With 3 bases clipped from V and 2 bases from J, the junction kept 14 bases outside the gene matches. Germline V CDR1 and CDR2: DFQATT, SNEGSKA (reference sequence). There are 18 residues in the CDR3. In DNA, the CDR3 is TGCAGTGCTAGTATGCTAGGGACTAGCGGGCTCCGAACCTACGAGCAGTACTTC. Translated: CSASMLGTSGLRTYEQYF.

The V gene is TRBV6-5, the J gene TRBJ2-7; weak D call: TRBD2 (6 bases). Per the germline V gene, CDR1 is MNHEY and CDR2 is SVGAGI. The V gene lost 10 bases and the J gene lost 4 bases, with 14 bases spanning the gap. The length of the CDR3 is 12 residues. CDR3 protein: CATHGGRYEQYF. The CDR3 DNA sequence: TGTGCCACCCATGGGGGGAGGTACGAGCAGTACTTC.

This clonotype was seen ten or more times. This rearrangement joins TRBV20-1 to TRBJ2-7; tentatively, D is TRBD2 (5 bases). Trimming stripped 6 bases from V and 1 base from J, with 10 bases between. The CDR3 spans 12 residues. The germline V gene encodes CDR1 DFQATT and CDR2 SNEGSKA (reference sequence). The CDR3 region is CSALGDSYEQYF. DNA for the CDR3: TGCAGTGCACTGGGAGATTCCTACGAGCAGTACTTC.